Listed below are T cell receptor beta chains from one sample, sequenced in a study of read filtering for tumor transcriptome and immune sequencing. TCRdb re-derived calls from the reads in MiXCR, one entry per CDR3 protein. The profile shows 100,000 to 150,000 distinct CDR3 sequences, roughly 13% of them singletons. The specimen was a population of CD138-negative cells sorted from bone marrow. These receptors all stem from a donor at least 40 years old with multiple myeloma. The CDR3 runs from the conserved cysteine through the conserved F or W. Fields, in order: V gene, D gene, J gene, clone size, CDR3 DNA, CDR3 protein. D genes are given only for firm matches. A clone size is listed for some rows: how often the clone was seen (once, few, many), or a class if it is expanded.

v_call: TRBV7-9; d_call: TRBD1; j_call: TRBJ1-4; clone_size: many; cdr3_nt: TGTGCCAGCAGCTTCGGGACAGCGAATGAAAAACTGTTTTTT; cdr3_aa: CASSFGTANEKLFF
v_call: TRBV19; d_call: NA; j_call: TRBJ2-2; clone_size: many; cdr3_nt: TGTGCCAGTCAGCGGGCCGGGGAGCTGTTTTTT; cdr3_aa: CASQRAGELFF
v_call: TRBV20-1; d_call: NA; j_call: TRBJ1-2; clone_size: many; cdr3_nt: TGCAGTGCTAGAGACCCTGGGAGATTAGACTATGGCTACACCTTC; cdr3_aa: CSARDPGRLDYGYTF
v_call: TRBV3-1; d_call: TRBD2; j_call: TRBJ2-1; clone_size: many; cdr3_nt: TGTGCCAGCAGCCAAGTCCTAGCGGGGGGGGCTGAGCAGTTCTTC; cdr3_aa: CASSQVLAGGAEQFF
v_call: TRBV5-1; d_call: NA; j_call: TRBJ2-3; clone_size: many; cdr3_nt: TGCGCCAGCAGTTCGGCGTGGGACGGGAAGGTAGATACGCAGTATTTT; cdr3_aa: CASSSAWDGKVDTQYF
v_call: TRBV11-2; d_call: NA; j_call: TRBJ2-1; clone_size: many; cdr3_nt: TGTGCCAGCAGCATCCGCCTAAGGGGTAGTGGGGATGAGCAGTTCTTC; cdr3_aa: CASSIRLRGSGDEQFF
v_call: TRBV5-1; d_call: NA; j_call: TRBJ1-3; clone_size: many; cdr3_nt: TGCGCCAGCAGCTTGCTTCTCTCGGGGAATGGAAACACCATATATTTT; cdr3_aa: CASSLLLSGNGNTIYF
v_call: TRBV5-1; d_call: NA; j_call: TRBJ2-1; clone_size: many; cdr3_nt: TGCGCCAGCAAAAGTAGCGGAGTGAGCAATGAGCAGTTCTTC; cdr3_aa: CASKSSGVSNEQFF
v_call: TRBV9; d_call: NA; j_call: TRBJ2-1; clone_size: NA; cdr3_nt: TGTGCCAGCAGCCCCCGGCTGACTAGCAATGAGCAGTTCTTC; cdr3_aa: CASSPRLTSNEQFF
v_call: TRBV27; d_call: TRBD2; j_call: TRBJ2-2; clone_size: many; cdr3_nt: TGTGCCAGCAACCGACTAGCGGGGGGGAACACCGGGGAGCTGTTTTTT; cdr3_aa: CASNRLAGGNTGELFF
v_call: TRBV29-1; d_call: TRBD2; j_call: TRBJ2-3; clone_size: many; cdr3_nt: TGCAGCGTAAGACTAGCGGGGACTTACACGGATACGCAGTATTTT; cdr3_aa: CSVRLAGTYTDTQYF
v_call: TRBV7-2; d_call: TRBD2; j_call: TRBJ2-7; clone_size: few; cdr3_nt: TGTGCCTGCAGCTTAGCGGGGATAAATGAGCAGTACTTC; cdr3_aa: CACSLAGINEQYF
v_call: TRBV20-1; d_call: TRBD2; j_call: TRBJ2-1; clone_size: many; cdr3_nt: TGCAGTGCTGGAGGATTGGGACTAGCGGTCTACAATGAGCAGTTCTTC; cdr3_aa: CSAGGLGLAVYNEQFF
v_call: TRBV7-3; d_call: NA; j_call: TRBJ2-1; clone_size: many; cdr3_nt: TGTGCCAGCAGCTCCCCGACTAGGGCTCCGTACAATGAGCAGTTCTTC; cdr3_aa: CASSSPTRAPYNEQFF
v_call: TRBV7-2; d_call: NA; j_call: TRBJ1-1; clone_size: many; cdr3_nt: TGTGCCAGCAGCTTGTCCAGCTCGAACACTGAAGCTTTCTTT; cdr3_aa: CASSLSSSNTEAFF
v_call: TRBV7-2; d_call: NA; j_call: TRBJ1-1; clone_size: many; cdr3_nt: TGTGCCAGCAGCTTAGAGTATGGTGAAGCTTTCTTT; cdr3_aa: CASSLEYGEAFF
v_call: TRBV5-1; d_call: NA; j_call: TRBJ2-7; clone_size: many; cdr3_nt: TGCGCCAGCAGCTTGGAAGGGATCGGTTACGAGCAGTACTTC; cdr3_aa: CASSLEGIGYEQYF
v_call: TRBV7-9; d_call: NA; j_call: TRBJ2-5; clone_size: many; cdr3_nt: TGTGCCAGCAGCTTAAATAGTGCCCAAGAGACCCAGTACTTC; cdr3_aa: CASSLNSAQETQYF
v_call: TRBV30; d_call: NA; j_call: TRBJ2-7; clone_size: many; cdr3_nt: TGTGCCTGGAGCCTATCCGTGGACGAGCAGTACTTC; cdr3_aa: CAWSLSVDEQYF
v_call: TRBV7-2; d_call: TRBD1; j_call: TRBJ2-2; clone_size: many; cdr3_nt: TGTGCCAGCAGCATTACAGGGGGGCCGAACACCGGGGAGCTGTTTTTT; cdr3_aa: CASSITGGPNTGELFF
v_call: TRBV20-1; d_call: TRBD2; j_call: TRBJ2-1; clone_size: many; cdr3_nt: TGCAGTGCTGCTAGCGGGAGTCTTTACAATGAGCAGTTCTTC; cdr3_aa: CSAASGSLYNEQFF
v_call: TRBV29-1; d_call: TRBD1; j_call: TRBJ2-5; clone_size: many; cdr3_nt: TGCAGCGTCGGACAGGGTTTTGAGACCCAGTACTTC; cdr3_aa: CSVGQGFETQYF
v_call: TRBV27; d_call: TRBD2; j_call: TRBJ2-7; clone_size: many; cdr3_nt: TGTGCCAGCAGTTCAGGACTAGCGGGCCACGAGCAGTACTTC; cdr3_aa: CASSSGLAGHEQYF
v_call: TRBV5-5; d_call: NA; j_call: TRBJ2-6; clone_size: NA; cdr3_nt: TGTGCCAGCAGCTTGGAAGGGACTCCTTTGAATAGGGCCAACGTCCTGACTTTC; cdr3_aa: CASSLEGTPLNRANVLTF
v_call: TRBV24-1; d_call: TRBD2; j_call: TRBJ2-1; clone_size: many; cdr3_nt: TGTGCCACCAGTCTTACTAGCGGGAGGGCCAGAAATGAGCAGTTCTTC; cdr3_aa: CATSLTSGRARNEQFF
v_call: TRBV7-2; d_call: NA; j_call: TRBJ2-5; clone_size: many; cdr3_nt: TGTGCCAGCAGCTTAAATCTGAACACTGAGACCCAGTACTTC; cdr3_aa: CASSLNLNTETQYF
v_call: TRBV20-1; d_call: NA; j_call: TRBJ2-3; clone_size: many; cdr3_nt: TGCAGTGCTGGACTCACTAGTCCTACGGGAGATACGCAGTATTTT; cdr3_aa: CSAGLTSPTGDTQYF
v_call: TRBV5-1; d_call: NA; j_call: TRBJ2-3; clone_size: many; cdr3_nt: TGCGCCAGCAGCTTGGGACTGATTGTGAAGGCAGATACGCAGTATTTT; cdr3_aa: CASSLGLIVKADTQYF
v_call: TRBV4-1; d_call: TRBD2; j_call: TRBJ2-5; clone_size: NA; cdr3_nt: TGCGCCAGCGGCCCCGGGACTAGCGGGTATCAAGAGACCCAGTACTTC; cdr3_aa: CASGPGTSGYQETQYF
v_call: TRBV18; d_call: NA; j_call: TRBJ1-5; clone_size: NA; cdr3_nt: TGTGCCAGCTCACCACGGGAGGACAGCAATCAGCCCCAGCATTTT; cdr3_aa: CASSPREDSNQPQHF
v_call: TRBV27; d_call: TRBD1; j_call: TRBJ2-3; clone_size: many; cdr3_nt: TGTGCCAGCAGCCCGACAGGGAAGAGGACAGATACGCAGTATTTT; cdr3_aa: CASSPTGKRTDTQYF
v_call: TRBV20-1; d_call: TRBD2; j_call: TRBJ2-5; clone_size: many; cdr3_nt: TGCAGTGCTATCCCGGGACTAGCGGAAGAGACCCAGTACTTC; cdr3_aa: CSAIPGLAEETQYF
v_call: TRBV28; d_call: TRBD2; j_call: TRBJ2-7; clone_size: many; cdr3_nt: TGTGCCAGCAAAAATACGGGACTAGCGGGAGGGGTAAACGAGCAGTACTTC; cdr3_aa: CASKNTGLAGGVNEQYF
v_call: TRBV5-1; d_call: TRBD2; j_call: TRBJ2-1; clone_size: few; cdr3_nt: TGCGCCAGCAGCTTGTCCGGGAGGGTTGATATGAATGAGCAGTTCTTC; cdr3_aa: CASSLSGRVDMNEQFF
v_call: TRBV20-1; d_call: NA; j_call: TRBJ1-1; clone_size: many; cdr3_nt: TGCAGTGCTAGAGATCCGGGGGCGAGGCCAACTGAAGCTTTCTTT; cdr3_aa: CSARDPGARPTEAFF
v_call: TRBV3-1; d_call: NA; j_call: TRBJ2-1; clone_size: many; cdr3_nt: TGTGCCAGCAGCCAAGGGGGGTCCTACAATGAGCAGTTCTTC; cdr3_aa: CASSQGGSYNEQFF
v_call: TRBV11-2; d_call: NA; j_call: TRBJ2-1; clone_size: medium-sized; cdr3_nt: TGTGCCAGCAGCTTATACGCCAGCTCCTACAATGAGCAGTTCTTC; cdr3_aa: CASSLYASSYNEQFF
v_call: TRBV19; d_call: NA; j_call: TRBJ2-2; clone_size: few; cdr3_nt: TGTGCCAGTAGGAAACAGGGAACCGGGGAGCTGTTTTTT; cdr3_aa: CASRKQGTGELFF
v_call: TRBV19; d_call: TRBD1; j_call: TRBJ1-5; clone_size: many; cdr3_nt: TGTGCCAGTAGTATGGACAGGGGGAATCAGCCCCAGCATTTT; cdr3_aa: CASSMDRGNQPQHF
v_call: TRBV19; d_call: TRBD2; j_call: TRBJ2-1; clone_size: many; cdr3_nt: TGTGCCAGTAGTAGCGGGAGATCCAATGAGCAGTTCTTC; cdr3_aa: CASSSGRSNEQFF
v_call: TRBV6-5; d_call: TRBD2; j_call: TRBJ2-7; clone_size: many; cdr3_nt: TGTGCCAGCAGTTATGGAAGCGCCGCTAGCGGGAGGATCTATGAGCAGTACTTC; cdr3_aa: CASSYGSAASGRIYEQYF
v_call: TRBV6-2/TRBV6-3; d_call: TRBD1; j_call: TRBJ1-1; clone_size: many; cdr3_nt: TGTGCCAGCAGGACAGGGGTGGAAGCTTTCTTT; cdr3_aa: CASRTGVEAFF
v_call: TRBV29-1; d_call: NA; j_call: TRBJ1-5; clone_size: many; cdr3_nt: TGCAGCGTTGGTGGTAATAGCAATCAGCCCCAGCATTTT; cdr3_aa: CSVGGNSNQPQHF
v_call: TRBV5-1; d_call: TRBD2; j_call: TRBJ2-3; clone_size: many; cdr3_nt: TGCGCCAGCAGCCTCCACCTTACTAGCGATGGCACAGATACGCAGTATTTT; cdr3_aa: CASSLHLTSDGTDTQYF
v_call: TRBV25-1; d_call: NA; j_call: TRBJ2-1; clone_size: many; cdr3_nt: TGTGCCAGCAGTGAACCGGCGGGGCTGTACAATGAGCAGTTCTTC; cdr3_aa: CASSEPAGLYNEQFF
v_call: TRBV10-3; d_call: TRBD2; j_call: TRBJ2-1; clone_size: many; cdr3_nt: TGTGCCATCAGTGGGGTAGCGGGGGACTCCTACAATGAGCAGTTCTTC; cdr3_aa: CAISGVAGDSYNEQFF
v_call: TRBV12-3/TRBV12-4; d_call: NA; j_call: TRBJ1-5; clone_size: many; cdr3_nt: TGTGCCAGCAGTCTCCAGGAATTCAATCAGCCCCAGCATTTT; cdr3_aa: CASSLQEFNQPQHF
v_call: TRBV5-1; d_call: NA; j_call: TRBJ2-5; clone_size: many; cdr3_nt: TGCGCCAGCAGCTCATCGAGGTCCGGGGAGACCCAGTACTTC; cdr3_aa: CASSSSRSGETQYF
v_call: TRBV10-3; d_call: TRBD2; j_call: TRBJ2-3; clone_size: NA; cdr3_nt: TGTGCCATCAGTGAGCGTCCTAGCGGGAGCACAGATACGCGGTATTTT; cdr3_aa: CAISERPSGSTDTRYF
v_call: TRBV20-1; d_call: TRBD1; j_call: TRBJ2-1; clone_size: many; cdr3_nt: TGCAGTGCCCTTACTCTCAGGGGGACCTACAATGAGCAGTTCTTC; cdr3_aa: CSALTLRGTYNEQFF
v_call: TRBV12-3/TRBV12-4; d_call: NA; j_call: TRBJ1-1; clone_size: many; cdr3_nt: TGTGCCAGCAGACAAGGGCCTGAAGCTTTCTTT; cdr3_aa: CASRQGPEAFF
v_call: TRBV5-1; d_call: NA; j_call: TRBJ2-3; clone_size: few; cdr3_nt: TGCGCCAGCAGCTTGGATTTTACGGCACTTAGCACAGATACGCAGTATTTT; cdr3_aa: CASSLDFTALSTDTQYF
v_call: TRBV4-1; d_call: TRBD1; j_call: TRBJ2-5; clone_size: few; cdr3_nt: TGCGCCAGCAGCCAAGAGACAGGGTCGGAATACTTC; cdr3_aa: CASSQETGSEYF
v_call: TRBV20-1; d_call: NA; j_call: TRBJ2-6; clone_size: many; cdr3_nt: TGCAGTGCAGCCCGCTCTTCTGGGGCCAACGTCCTGACTTTC; cdr3_aa: CSAARSSGANVLTF
v_call: TRBV20-1; d_call: NA; j_call: TRBJ2-3; clone_size: NA; cdr3_nt: TGCAGTGCAGAGGACCGGCGCACAGATACGCAGTATTTT; cdr3_aa: CSAEDRRTDTQYF
v_call: TRBV3-1; d_call: TRBD2; j_call: TRBJ2-3; clone_size: NA; cdr3_nt: TGTGCCAGCAGCCGGAGCGCGGGAGTGGGAACAGATACGCAGTATTTT; cdr3_aa: CASSRSAGVGTDTQYF
v_call: TRBV29-1; d_call: NA; j_call: TRBJ2-3; clone_size: many; cdr3_nt: TGCAGCGTTGAACCGGGGATCGATACGCAGTATTTT; cdr3_aa: CSVEPGIDTQYF
v_call: TRBV15; d_call: NA; j_call: TRBJ2-7; clone_size: NA; cdr3_nt: TGTGCCACCAGCTATGGGACCGGGGGCAACAAGCAGTACTTC; cdr3_aa: CATSYGTGGNKQYF